Following are 27 T cell receptor beta chains from one sample sequenced in a study of T cell changes during pregnancy in multiple sclerosis (dated by TCRdb to the late 2010s). The library was prepared using the immunoSEQ multiplex PCR assay. The clones in this table, taken by TCRdb from immuneACCESS, are in-frame only. Not every clone is retained; where verified, under half of the shortfall comes from an unresolved V gene, and the cause of the rest is unknown. The sample data list 45,000 to 50,000 clones, and approximately 94% of these were observed just once. Less than 5% of the sample lies in the top ten. Sequenced material: CD8+ T cells from peripheral blood mononuclear cells, taken in the first trimester of pregnancy. All receptors derive from a female donor with multiple sclerosis, enrolled in a pregnancy study.

V usage is TRBV27 and J usage is TRBJ2-7, with TRBD2 matching 11 bases. The CDR3 runs to 15 residues. Germline V gives CDR1 MNHEY, CDR2 SMNVEV (reference sequence). The trim removed 3 bases at V and 7 bases at J, leaving 8 bases unmatched. The chain's CDR3 is CASSFLAGGPEEQYF. CDR3 DNA sequence: TGTGCCAGCAGTTTTTTAGCGGGAGGGCCGGAGGAGCAGTACTTC.

V gene TRBV5-4 combines with J gene TRBJ2-7; D might be TRBD1 (6 bases). The CDR3 length is 17 residues. Trimming shortened V by 0 bases and J by 0 bases, and 16 bases separated the two germline ends. CDR1 is SGHNT and CDR2 is YYREEE in the germline V gene (reference sequence). This CDR3 reads CASSLVGGRTPSYEQYF. As DNA, the CDR3 is TGTGCCAGCAGCTTGGTAGGGGGTCGGACACCCTCCTACGAGCAGTACTTC.

The chain links TRBV28 to TRBJ2-2, with 9 bases that match TRBD2. V shed 4 bases and J 1 base; nucleotides not matched to a gene: 13. CDR3 length: 19 amino acids. Germline lookup yields CDR1 MDHEN and CDR2 SYDVKM. In DNA form, the CDR3 reads TGTGCCAGCAGTTCCACCTGGGGTAGCGGGAGATGGAACACCGGGGAGCTGTTTTTT. Amino acids: CASSSTWGSGRWNTGELFF.

This clone is a singleton in its sample. The rearrangement links TRBV7-6 to TRBJ2-7; 8 bases match TRBD1. The V gene's germline CDR1 is SGHVS and CDR2 FNYEAQ. V shed 2 bases and J 0 bases; nucleotides not matched to a gene: 6. This CDR3 spans 16 amino acids. The chain's CDR3 is CASSLLMGQVSYEQYF. The DNA of the CDR3 is TGTGCCAGCAGCTTATTAATGGGACAGGTCTCCTACGAGCAGTACTTC. Based on the CDR3 plus reference TRBV7-6 and TRBJ2-7, the full variable domain is GAGVSQSPRYKVTKRGQDVALRCDPISGHVSLYWYRQALGQGPEFLTYFNYEAQQDKSGLPNDRFSAERPEGSISTLTIQRTEQRDSAMYRCASSLLMGQVSYEQYFGPGTRLTVT.

The V call is TRBV19, the J call TRBJ2-3; 7 bases map to TRBD1. The germline CDR1 and CDR2 sequences are LNHDA and SQIVND (reference sequence). Trimming cost V 5 bases and J 2 bases; bases outside gene matches: 7. The CDR3 totals 15 residues. This CDR3 is CASSVGTVYTDTQYF. In DNA, the CDR3 is TGTGCCAGTAGTGTGGGGACAGTTTACACAGATACGCAGTATTTT.

The CDR3 region has the DNA TGTGCCAGCAGCGATCCGAACAGGGACCACACCGGGGAGCTGTTTTTT. Its translation is CASSDPNRDHTGELFF. This chain links TRBV9 with TRBJ2-2; D is perhaps TRBD1 (6 bases). Germline CDR1 reads SGDLS; CDR2 reads YYNGEE. Trimming pared 3 bases from V and 3 bases from J, leaving 15 bases between. This CDR3 contains 16 residues.

The genes are TRBV4-1 and TRBJ1-1; D call uncertain. CDR3 length: 14 amino acids. Germline CDR1 reads MGHRA; CDR2 reads YSYEKL. The ends were cut back, 5 bases at V and 1 base at J, with 11 bases in the middle. As DNA, the CDR3 is TGCGCCAGCAGCTTTACTACATCGAACACTGAAGCTTTCTTT. Translating gives CASSFTTSNTEAFF.

J is TRBJ2-1 and V is TRBV13; 7 positions match TRBD2. Trimming at V came to 4 bases and at J to 0 bases, leaving 0 bases not matched to a gene. CDR1 is PRHDT, CDR2 FYEKMQ, per germline (reference sequence). The CDR3 runs to 14 residues. In nucleotides, the CDR3 is TGTGCCAGCAGCTGGGGGGGCTCCTACAATGAGCAGTTCTTC. This sequence encodes CASSWGGSYNEQFF.

The V and J genes are TRBV10-3 and TRBJ1-5; no clear D gene. The CDR3 length is 13 residues. Trimming took off 0 bases at V and 15 bases at J, with 15 bases between the two ends. CDR1 and CDR2 (germline): ENHRY, SYGVKD. CDR3 sequence reads: CAISESLGGRRHF. In nucleotides, the CDR3 is TGTGCCATCAGTGAGTCGTTGGGTGGGAGGAGGCATTTT.

This chain links TRBV5-1 with TRBJ2-7, with 7 positions matching TRBD1. The CDR3 is 14 residues long. Germline V gene data show CDR1 as SGHRS and CDR2 as YFSETQ. V was clipped by 0 bases and J by 3 bases; unmatched bases: 3. This CDR3 is CASSLAPGGYEQYF. CDR3 bases: TGCGCCAGCAGCTTGGCACCAGGGGGCTACGAGCAGTACTTC.

The CDR3 here is CASSPSGQSSYNEQFF. The CDR3 DNA sequence: TGTGCCAGCAGTCCATCGGGACAAAGCTCCTACAATGAGCAGTTCTTC. This chain links TRBV6-4 with TRBJ2-1; D might be TRBD1 (6 bases). Germline CDR1 is MRHNA and CDR2 is SNTAGT. CDR3 length: 16 amino acids. V lost 5 bases and J 0 bases, leaving 14 bases between the germline ends.

V usage is TRBV7-2 and J usage is TRBJ2-7; tentative D call: TRBD2 (6 bases). The germline V and J ends were trimmed by 3 bases and 0 bases, with 12 bases remaining between them. The germline CDR1 and CDR2 sequences are SGHTA and FQGNSA. The CDR3 runs to 15 residues. This chain's CDR3 is CASSFRTTSSYEQYF. CDR3 in DNA: TGTGCCAGCAGCTTCCGGACTACTAGCTCCTACGAGCAGTACTTC.

The CDR3 spells CATKQGVPVTNQPQHF. CDR3 coding DNA: TGTGCGACGAAACAGGGCGTACCAGTAACTAATCAGCCCCAGCATTTT. V is TRBV19 and J is TRBJ1-5; possibly TRBD1 for D (6 bases). CDR3 size: 16 residues. The germline V gene has CDR1 LNHDA and CDR2 SQIVND (reference sequence).

V and J are TRBV27 and TRBJ2-7; perhaps TRBD2 as D (5 bases). The V end lost 10 bases, the J end lost 2 bases, and 12 bases lay between the germline ends. The germline V gene encodes CDR1 MNHEY and CDR2 SMNVEV (reference sequence). This CDR3 region has 12 residues. As DNA, the CDR3 is TGTGCCATCGGACGGGGAACCTACGAGCAGTACTTC. Residues: CAIGRGTYEQYF.

The chain carries TRBV7-8 and TRBJ2-1; possible D gene TRBD2, 6 bases. Germline V lookup: CDR1 SGHVS, CDR2 FQNEAQ. V dropped 1 base and J dropped 2 bases, with 9 bases sitting between them. The CDR3 spans 15 residues. The CDR3 here is CASSLEAGPYNEQFF. In DNA, the CDR3 is TGTGCCAGCAGCTTAGAAGCGGGCCCCTACAATGAGCAGTTCTTC.

The V and J genes are TRBV27 and TRBJ1-1, with D possibly matching TRBD1 (5 bases). Germline assignment: CDR1 MNHEY and CDR2 SMNVEV (reference sequence). There are 18 residues in the CDR3. Trimming removed 1 base at V and 0 bases at J, with 18 bases between. The DNA for the CDR3 is TGTGCCAGCAGTTTATTAGCACGCAGGGAGGTCTTGAACACTGAAGCTTTCTTT. Protein: CASSLLARREVLNTEAFF.

This clone was counted a single time. The chain is built from TRBV4-1 and TRBJ2-5, with a possible D match to TRBD2 (6 bases). CDR3 size: 16 residues. The V gene lost 2 bases and the J gene lost 2 bases, with 15 bases spanning the gap. The germline gives CDR1 MGHRA, CDR2 YSYEKL. The CDR3 here is CASSQYLSSEQETQYF. The CDR3 bases are TGCGCCAGCAGCCAATACCTCTCTAGCGAGCAAGAGACCCAGTACTTC.

The chain combines TRBV9 with TRBJ2-1, with D tentatively TRBD2 (5 bases). Between the trimmed V and J ends, which lost 4 bases and 7 bases, there was a span of 9 bases. The V gene's germline CDR1 is SGDLS and CDR2 YYNGEE. The CDR3 runs to 12 residues. The CDR3 nucleotides read TGTGCCAGCAGCCCCGCGGGTAATGAGCAGTTCTTC. Encoded protein: CASSPAGNEQFF.

The chain links TRBV5-4 to TRBJ2-3, with 8 nucleotides matching TRBD1. The ends lost 4 bases at V and 5 bases at J; junction bases unmatched: 12. CDR3 length: 16 residues. CDR1 is SGHNT, CDR2 YYREEE, per germline (reference sequence). In DNA, the CDR3 is TGTGCCAGCAGCGCAGTAGGACAGGGACGGGAAGATACGCAGTATTTT. This translates into CASSAVGQGREDTQYF.

The sample holds one count of this clone. The genes are TRBV7-9 and TRBJ2-3; 9 nucleotides align to TRBD2. Per the germline V gene, CDR1 is SEHNR and CDR2 is FQNEAQ (reference sequence). This CDR3 is built from 16 residues. Losses at the gene ends were 7 bases for V and 5 bases for J; bases not matched to a gene: 13. CDR3 in amino acids: CASKPQAGGNIDTQYF. The CDR3 nucleotides are TGTGCCAGCAAACCTCAAGCGGGGGGTAATATAGATACGCAGTATTTT. Drawing the rest from reference TRBV7-9 and TRBJ2-3, the complete variable domain is DTGVSQNPRHKITKRGQNVTFRCDPISEHNRLYWYRQTLGQGPEFLTYFQNEAQLEKSRLLSDRFSAERPKGSFSTLEIQRTEQGDSAMYLCASKPQAGGNIDTQYFGPGTRLTVL.

DNA for the CDR3: TGTGCCAGCACCGAAACCCTAGGAGATACGCAGTATTTT. Its translation: CASTETLGDTQYF. V and J are TRBV7-2 and TRBJ2-3; D unresolved. Per germline, CDR1 SGHTA and CDR2 FQGNSA. The CDR3 loop spans 13 amino acids. Trimming removed 7 bases from V and 5 bases from J, with 13 bases in between.

The chain joins TRBV28 to TRBJ2-7; TRBD1 agrees at 7 bases. Looked up from germline, CDR1 is MDHEN and CDR2 is SYDVKM. The CDR3 is 14 amino acids. V lost 6 bases, J lost 2 bases, and 7 bases stayed unmatched. This chain's CDR3 is CASSTGANPYEQYF. CDR3 sequence (DNA): TGTGCCAGCAGCACAGGGGCGAATCCCTACGAGCAGTACTTC.

The table lists this clone with a count of one. The chain couples TRBV7-8 to TRBJ2-7, with 8 bases fitting TRBD2. The V segment lost 5 bases and the J segment 0 bases; nucleotides outside the gene matches: 6. The CDR3 sequence is 15 residues long. Looked up from germline, CDR1 is SGHVS and CDR2 is FQNEAQ. This CDR3 is CASSPLGLGSYEQYF. The CDR3 DNA is TGTGCCAGCAGCCCGTTGGGACTAGGCTCCTACGAGCAGTACTTC.

The chain has TRBV4-1 and TRBJ2-7; 8 bases line up with TRBD1. V lost 1 base, J lost 3 bases, and 5 bases stayed unmatched. From germline, CDR1 is MGHRA and CDR2 YSYEKL. The CDR3 loop spans 15 amino acids. The CDR3 DNA is TGCGCCAGCAGCCAAGTTCAAGGACAGGGCTACGAGCAGTACTTC. Encoded protein: CASSQVQGQGYEQYF.

The genes are TRBV6-5 and TRBJ2-7; 7 bases agree with TRBD2. Germline V gives CDR1 MNHEY, CDR2 SVGAGI. J gave up 2 bases and V 0 bases, and 7 bases lay outside the gene matches. The CDR3 loop spans 16 amino acids. Written as DNA, the CDR3 is TGTGCCAGCAGTTACTCCCCCGTCGCGGGGGCCTACGAGCAGTACTTC. It codes for CASSYSPVAGAYEQYF.

The V gene is TRBV7-2, the J gene TRBJ2-1; 7 bases are a match to TRBD1. Per the germline V gene, CDR1 is SGHTA and CDR2 is FQGNSA. Trimming removed 5 bases from V and 14 bases from J; junction bases left unmatched: 6. The CDR3 runs to 11 residues. As DNA, the CDR3 is TGTGCCAGCAGCCCAGGGACAGCAAAGTTCTTC. It translates to CASSPGTAKFF.

The chain links TRBV19 to TRBJ2-1; D remains unclear. The CDR3 totals 16 residues. Germline loops: CDR1 LNHDA, CDR2 SQIVND (reference sequence). V was shortened by 1 base and J by 0 bases, with 10 bases between the two germline ends. DNA of the CDR3: TGTGCCAGTAGTATAGTAGGCAGGAACTCCTACAATGAGCAGTTCTTC. It yields the protein CASSIVGRNSYNEQFF.